This section outlines one TCR beta chain sequence together with its context. A Seattle source enrolled patients during active infection and followed them longitudinally. Original methodology: Reference gene primer amplification in the assay estimated nucleated cell counts. The protocol was immunoSEQ multiplex PCR, while the TCRdb copy is restricted to in-frame clones and leaves out a portion. V and J calls and clone size are those listed in that table; D and trimming were worked out from the DNA. The sample lists some 46,000 clones, 70% to 90% occurring once. The sample originates from a study of blood T cell repertoires in COVID-19. For the study at large: The origin of the acute and convalescent COVID-19 samples was the United States, Italy and Spain. T cells, B-cell-depleted T cells, or PBMCs supplied cDNA or gDNA.

The trim removed 5 bases at V and 5 bases at J, leaving 8 bases unmatched. CDR3 length: 14 residues. In germline, CDR1 is PRHDT, CDR2 FYEKMQ (reference sequence). The receptor comes from a woman aged 80 or over with COVID-19, enrolled during active disease. Sequenced input: peripheral blood. The chain employs TRBV13 and TRBJ2-5; 7 bases agree with TRBD1. CDR3: CASSPRQGIETQYF. For the CDR3, the DNA is TGTGCCAGCAGCCCAAGACAGGGAATTGAGACCCAGTACTTC.